The 6 T cell receptor beta chains given below trace back to one sample, sequenced in a study of cytomegalovirus exposure and HLA in healthy donors. Use of 60 Vbeta and 13 Jbeta primers characterized the PCR. TCRdb's table, derived via immunoSEQ multiplex PCR, lists solely in-frame clones and lacks some. The sample records roughly 200,000 clones, around 80% being singletons. What was sequenced was PBMCs. The receptors stem from a woman aged 18 to 35 in good health and CMV-seronegative.

This sequence joins TRBV2 and TRBJ1-2; D is unclear. The germline CDR1 and CDR2 sequences are SNHLY and FYNNEI. Trimming took off 0 bases at V and 4 bases at J, with 12 bases between the two ends. The CDR3 extends over 15 amino acids. The CDR3 region has the DNA TGTGCCAGCAGTGAAGCGCGGCCCCCGGGCTATGGCTACACCTTC. This codes for CASSEARPPGYGYTF.

The rearrangement uses TRBV5-1 and TRBJ2-1; 15 bases agree with TRBD2. The V segment lost 2 bases and the J segment 3 bases; nucleotides outside the gene matches: 3. The length of the CDR3 is 17 residues. Germline V gene sequence: CDR1 SGHRS, CDR2 YFSETQ. CDR3 in amino acids: CASSFGLAGGFYNEQFF. CDR3 bases: TGCGCCAGCAGCTTCGGACTAGCGGGAGGGTTCTACAATGAGCAGTTCTTC.

This clone was observed once. This chain uses TRBV27 with TRBJ2-2; tentative D call: TRBD2 (5 bases). The CDR3 covers 15 residues. V lost 2 bases and J 2 bases, leaving 9 bases between the germline ends. Germline V gene data show CDR1 as MNHEY and CDR2 as SMNVEV (reference sequence). CDR3 region: CASSLKSGNTGELFF. CDR3 nucleotide sequence: TGTGCCAGCAGTTTAAAGAGCGGTAACACCGGGGAGCTGTTTTTT.

The rearrangement uses TRBV28 and TRBJ1-5, with D possibly being TRBD1 (6 bases). V shed 10 bases and J shed 2 bases, with 12 bases lying between them. The CDR3 has 13 amino acids. Germline loops: CDR1 MDHEN, CDR2 SYDVKM. The CDR3 DNA reads TGTGCCACCCAGGGGCTGGGCAATCAGCCCCAGCATTTT. This translates into CATQGLGNQPQHF.

The gene calls are TRBV21-1 and TRBJ2-7; TRBD1 is taken as the D call from the table, unchecked against the DNA. TRBV21-1 is listed as a pseudogene. The CDR3 sequence is 14 residues long. The CDR3 reads CASSKMGTDYEQYF. In DNA, the CDR3 is TGTGCCAGCAGCAAAATGGGGACAGATTACGAGCAGTACTTC.

This sequence joins TRBV2 and TRBJ2-5, with 8 nucleotides matching TRBD1. Losses at the gene ends were 4 bases for V and 2 bases for J; bases not matched to a gene: 6. The CDR3 loop spans 15 amino acids. Germline V gene sequence: CDR1 SNHLY, CDR2 FYNNEI. CDR3 sequence reads: CASSGIRDRQETQYF. The CDR3 coding sequence is TGTGCCAGCAGTGGGATCCGGGACAGGCAAGAGACCCAGTACTTC.